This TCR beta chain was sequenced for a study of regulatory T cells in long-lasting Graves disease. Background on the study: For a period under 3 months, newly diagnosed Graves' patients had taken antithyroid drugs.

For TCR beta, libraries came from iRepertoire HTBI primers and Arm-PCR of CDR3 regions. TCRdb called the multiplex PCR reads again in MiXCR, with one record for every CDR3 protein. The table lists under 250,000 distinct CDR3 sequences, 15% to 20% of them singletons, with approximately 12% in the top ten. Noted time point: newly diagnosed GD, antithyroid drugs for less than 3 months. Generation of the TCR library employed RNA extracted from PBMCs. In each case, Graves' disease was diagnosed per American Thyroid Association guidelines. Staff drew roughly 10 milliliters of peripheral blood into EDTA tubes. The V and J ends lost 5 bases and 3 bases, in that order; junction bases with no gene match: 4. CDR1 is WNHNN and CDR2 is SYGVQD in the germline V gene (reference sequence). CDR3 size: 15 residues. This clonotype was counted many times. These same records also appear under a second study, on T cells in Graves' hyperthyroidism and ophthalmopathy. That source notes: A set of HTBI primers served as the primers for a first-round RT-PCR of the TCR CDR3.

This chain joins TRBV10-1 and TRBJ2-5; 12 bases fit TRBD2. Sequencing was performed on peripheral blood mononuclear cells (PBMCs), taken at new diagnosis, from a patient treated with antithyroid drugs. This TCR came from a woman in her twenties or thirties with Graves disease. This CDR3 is CASSTGLAGKETQYF. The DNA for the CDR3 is TGCGCCAGCAGTACGGGACTAGCGGGTAAAGAGACCCAGTACTTC.